This T cell receptor beta chain is drawn from a study of identical twins. TCRdb re-called the 5' RACE reads with MiXCR, one entry per CDR3 protein. The repertoire includes 500,000 or so distinct CDR3 sequences, 12% to 15% of them detected once, and 0.5% to 0.65% sits in the top ten. In germline, CDR1 is LGHDT, CDR2 YNNKEL (reference sequence). This CDR3 is 14 amino acids long. Trimming took 5 bases from V and 3 from J; bases not matched to a gene: 4. The sample was also reused in another study, on yellow fever vaccine responses in identical twins.

The sequence derives from a woman in her late teens or twenties in good health. Material for sequencing was CD4+ T cells sorted from blood. The chain couples TRBV3-1 to TRBJ1-1, with 9 bases aligning to TRBD1. CDR3 residues: CASSFRDRDTEAFF. DNA for the CDR3: TGTGCCAGCAGCTTCCGGGACAGGGACACTGAAGCTTTCTTT. Drawing the rest from reference TRBV3-1 and TRBJ1-1, the complete variable domain is DTAVSQTPKYLVTQMGNDKSIKCEQNLGHDTMYWYKQDSKKFLKIMFSYNNKELIINETVPNRFSPKSPDKAHLNLHINSLELGDSAVYFCASSFRDRDTEAFFGQGTRLTVV.